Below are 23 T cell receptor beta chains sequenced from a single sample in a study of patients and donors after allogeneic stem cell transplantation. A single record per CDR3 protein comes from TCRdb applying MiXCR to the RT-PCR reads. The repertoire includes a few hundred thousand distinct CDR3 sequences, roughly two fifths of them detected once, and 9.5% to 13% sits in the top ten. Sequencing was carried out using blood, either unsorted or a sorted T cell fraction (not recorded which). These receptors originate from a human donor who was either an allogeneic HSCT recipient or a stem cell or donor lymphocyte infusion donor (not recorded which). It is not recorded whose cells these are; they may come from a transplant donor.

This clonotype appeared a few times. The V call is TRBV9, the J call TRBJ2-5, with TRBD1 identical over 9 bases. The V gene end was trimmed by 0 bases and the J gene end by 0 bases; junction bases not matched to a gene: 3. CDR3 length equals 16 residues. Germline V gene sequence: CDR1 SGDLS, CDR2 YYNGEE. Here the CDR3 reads CASSVGGQGDQETQYF. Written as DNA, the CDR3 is TGTGCCAGCAGCGTAGGGGGACAGGGCGACCAAGAGACCCAGTACTTC.

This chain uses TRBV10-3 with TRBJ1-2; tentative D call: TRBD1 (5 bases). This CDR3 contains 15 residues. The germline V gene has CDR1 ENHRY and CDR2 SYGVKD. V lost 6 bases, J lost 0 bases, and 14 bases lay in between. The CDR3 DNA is TGTGCCATCAGGCCGGGACGGGGAGCTAACTATGGCTACACCTTC. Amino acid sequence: CAIRPGRGANYGYTF.

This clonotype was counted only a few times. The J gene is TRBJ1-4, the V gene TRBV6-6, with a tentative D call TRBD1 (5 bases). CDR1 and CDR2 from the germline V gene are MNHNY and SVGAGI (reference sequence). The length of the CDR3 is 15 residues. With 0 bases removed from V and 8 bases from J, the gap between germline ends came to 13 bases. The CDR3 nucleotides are TGTGCCAGCAGTTACTCGATAAGGGGTTACGAAAAACTGTTTTTT. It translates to CASSYSIRGYEKLFF.

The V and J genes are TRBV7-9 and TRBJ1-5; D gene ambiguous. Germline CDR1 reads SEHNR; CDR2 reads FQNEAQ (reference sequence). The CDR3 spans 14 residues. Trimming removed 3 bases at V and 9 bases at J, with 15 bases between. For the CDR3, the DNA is TGTGCCAGCAGCTTTTGCAGGAGAAACCGGCCCCAGCATTTT. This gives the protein CASSFCRRNRPQHF. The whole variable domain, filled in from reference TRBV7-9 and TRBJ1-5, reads DTGVSQNPRHKITKRGQNVTFRCDPISEHNRLYWYRQTLGQGPEFLTYFQNEAQLEKSRLLSDRFSAERPKGSFSTLEIQRTEQGDSAMYLCASSFCRRNRPQHFGDGTRLSIL.

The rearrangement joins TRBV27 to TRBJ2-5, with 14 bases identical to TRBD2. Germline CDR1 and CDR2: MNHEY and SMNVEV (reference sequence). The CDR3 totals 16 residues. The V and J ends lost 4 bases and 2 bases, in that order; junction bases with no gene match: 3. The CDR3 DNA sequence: TGTGCCAGCAGTTCGACTAGCGGGGGGGTACAAGAGACCCAGTACTTC. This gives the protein CASSSTSGGVQETQYF.

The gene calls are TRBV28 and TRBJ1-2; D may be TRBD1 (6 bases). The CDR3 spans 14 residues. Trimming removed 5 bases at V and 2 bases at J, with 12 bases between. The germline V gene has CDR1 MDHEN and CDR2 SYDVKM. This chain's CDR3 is CASSIIDRNYGYTF. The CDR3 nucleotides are TGTGCCAGCAGTATAATCGACAGGAACTATGGCTACACCTTC.

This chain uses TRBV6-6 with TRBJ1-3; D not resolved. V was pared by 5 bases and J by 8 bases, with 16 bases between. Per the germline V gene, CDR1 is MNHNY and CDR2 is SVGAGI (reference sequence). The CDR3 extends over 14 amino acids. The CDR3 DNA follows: TGTGCCAGCAGTAAGTCCGCGCTCGCGGACACCATATATTTT. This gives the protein CASSKSALADTIYF.

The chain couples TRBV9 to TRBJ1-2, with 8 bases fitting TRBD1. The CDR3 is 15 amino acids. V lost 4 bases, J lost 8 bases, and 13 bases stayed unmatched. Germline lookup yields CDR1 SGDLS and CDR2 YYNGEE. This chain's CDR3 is CASSFRQGKSGGYTF. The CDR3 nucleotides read TGTGCCAGCAGCTTCCGACAGGGGAAATCTGGAGGCTACACCTTC.

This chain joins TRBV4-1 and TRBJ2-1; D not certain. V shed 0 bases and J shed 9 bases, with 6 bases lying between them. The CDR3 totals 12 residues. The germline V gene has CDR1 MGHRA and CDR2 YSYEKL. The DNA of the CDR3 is TGCGCCAGCAGCCAAGATACGGCTGAGCAGTTCTTC. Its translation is CASSQDTAEQFF.

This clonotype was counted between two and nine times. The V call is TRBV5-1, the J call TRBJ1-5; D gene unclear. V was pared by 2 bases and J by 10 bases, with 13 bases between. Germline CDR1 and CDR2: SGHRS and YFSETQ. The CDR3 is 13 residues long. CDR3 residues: CASSFDGSRPQHF. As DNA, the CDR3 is TGCGCCAGCAGCTTCGATGGCTCCCGTCCCCAGCATTTT.

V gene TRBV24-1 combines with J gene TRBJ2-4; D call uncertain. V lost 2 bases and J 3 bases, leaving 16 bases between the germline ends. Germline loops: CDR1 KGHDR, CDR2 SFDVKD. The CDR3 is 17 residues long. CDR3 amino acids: CATSDSQVAVDKNIQYF. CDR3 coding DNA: TGTGCCACCAGTGATTCCCAAGTCGCCGTTGACAAAAACATTCAGTACTTC.

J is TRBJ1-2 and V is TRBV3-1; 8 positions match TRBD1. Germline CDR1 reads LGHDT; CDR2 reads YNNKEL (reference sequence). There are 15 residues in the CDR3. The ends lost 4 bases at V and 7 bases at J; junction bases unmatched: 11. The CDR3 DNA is TGTGCCAGCAGCCCTCTGGACAGGGAATCTAGTGGCTACACCTTC. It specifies CASSPLDRESSGYTF.

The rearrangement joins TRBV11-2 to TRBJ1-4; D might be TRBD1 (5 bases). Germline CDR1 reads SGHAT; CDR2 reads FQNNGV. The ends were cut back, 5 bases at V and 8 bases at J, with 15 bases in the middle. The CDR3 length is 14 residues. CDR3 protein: CASSRPGRREKLFF. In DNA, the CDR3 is TGTGCCAGCAGCCGCCCGGGGCGACGAGAAAAACTGTTTTTT.

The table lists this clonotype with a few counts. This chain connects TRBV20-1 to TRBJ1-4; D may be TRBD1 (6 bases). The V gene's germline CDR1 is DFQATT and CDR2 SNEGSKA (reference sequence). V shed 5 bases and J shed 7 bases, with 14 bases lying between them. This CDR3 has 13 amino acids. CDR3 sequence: CSAATGRGEKLFF. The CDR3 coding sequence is TGCAGTGCTGCGACAGGACGAGGTGAAAAACTGTTTTTT.

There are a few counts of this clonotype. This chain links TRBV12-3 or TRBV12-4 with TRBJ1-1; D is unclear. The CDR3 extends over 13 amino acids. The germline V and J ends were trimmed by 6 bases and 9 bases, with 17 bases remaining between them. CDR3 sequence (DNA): TGTGCCAGCAGCCTGAGCGAGTCGACTAAAGCTTTCTTT. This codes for CASSLSESTKAFF.

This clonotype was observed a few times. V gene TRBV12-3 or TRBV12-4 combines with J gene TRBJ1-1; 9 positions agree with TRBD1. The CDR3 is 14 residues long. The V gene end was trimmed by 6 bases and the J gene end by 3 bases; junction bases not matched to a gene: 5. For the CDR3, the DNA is TGTGCCAGCAGGCTGGACAGGGGTGACACTGAAGCTTTCTTT. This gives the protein CASRLDRGDTEAFF.

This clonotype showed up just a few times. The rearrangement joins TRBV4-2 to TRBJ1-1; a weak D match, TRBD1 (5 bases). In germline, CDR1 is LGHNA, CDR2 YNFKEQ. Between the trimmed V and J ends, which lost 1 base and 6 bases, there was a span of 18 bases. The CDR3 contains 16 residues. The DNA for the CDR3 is TGTGCCAGCAGCCAAGCCCATGCGGGGGGTAACGCTGAAGCTTTCTTT. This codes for CASSQAHAGGNAEAFF.

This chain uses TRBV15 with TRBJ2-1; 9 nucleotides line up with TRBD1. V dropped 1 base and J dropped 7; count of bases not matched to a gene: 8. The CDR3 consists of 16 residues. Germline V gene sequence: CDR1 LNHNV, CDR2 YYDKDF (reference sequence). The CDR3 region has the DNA TGTGCCACCAGCAGAGTTAGGGACAGGGCCTTTAATGAGCAGTTCTTC. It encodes CATSRVRDRAFNEQFF.

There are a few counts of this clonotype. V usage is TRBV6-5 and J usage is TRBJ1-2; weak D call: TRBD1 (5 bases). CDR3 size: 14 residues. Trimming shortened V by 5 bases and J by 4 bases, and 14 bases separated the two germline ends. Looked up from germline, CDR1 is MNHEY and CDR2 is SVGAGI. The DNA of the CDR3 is TGTGCCAGCAGTCGGGACTCCTCGGGCTATGGCTACACCTTC. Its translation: CASSRDSSGYGYTF.

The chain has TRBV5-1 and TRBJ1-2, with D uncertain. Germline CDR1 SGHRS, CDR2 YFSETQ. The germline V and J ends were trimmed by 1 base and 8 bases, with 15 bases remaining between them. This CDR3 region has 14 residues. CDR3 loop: CASSLRSPGGGYTF. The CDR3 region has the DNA TGCGCCAGCAGCTTGAGGTCCCCTGGCGGGGGCTACACCTTC.

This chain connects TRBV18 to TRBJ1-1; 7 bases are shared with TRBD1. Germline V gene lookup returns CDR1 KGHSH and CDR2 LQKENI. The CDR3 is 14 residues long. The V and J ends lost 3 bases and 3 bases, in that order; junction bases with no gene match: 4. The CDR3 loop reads CASSPAGQDTEAFF. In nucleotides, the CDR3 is TGTGCCAGCTCACCGGCCGGACAGGACACTGAAGCTTTCTTT.

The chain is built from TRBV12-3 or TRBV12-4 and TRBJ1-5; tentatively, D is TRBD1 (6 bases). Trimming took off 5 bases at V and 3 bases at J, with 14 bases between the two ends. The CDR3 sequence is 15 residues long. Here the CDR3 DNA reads TGTGCCAGCAGTGCGCACAGGGACCTCAATCAGCCCCAGCATTTT. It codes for CASSAHRDLNQPQHF.

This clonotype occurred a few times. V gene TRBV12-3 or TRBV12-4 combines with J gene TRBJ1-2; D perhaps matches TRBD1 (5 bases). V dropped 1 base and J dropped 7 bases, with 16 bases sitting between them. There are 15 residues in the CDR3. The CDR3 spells CASSLVSGRLGGYTF. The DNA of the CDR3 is TGTGCCAGCAGTTTAGTTTCAGGGAGATTGGGTGGCTACACCTTC.